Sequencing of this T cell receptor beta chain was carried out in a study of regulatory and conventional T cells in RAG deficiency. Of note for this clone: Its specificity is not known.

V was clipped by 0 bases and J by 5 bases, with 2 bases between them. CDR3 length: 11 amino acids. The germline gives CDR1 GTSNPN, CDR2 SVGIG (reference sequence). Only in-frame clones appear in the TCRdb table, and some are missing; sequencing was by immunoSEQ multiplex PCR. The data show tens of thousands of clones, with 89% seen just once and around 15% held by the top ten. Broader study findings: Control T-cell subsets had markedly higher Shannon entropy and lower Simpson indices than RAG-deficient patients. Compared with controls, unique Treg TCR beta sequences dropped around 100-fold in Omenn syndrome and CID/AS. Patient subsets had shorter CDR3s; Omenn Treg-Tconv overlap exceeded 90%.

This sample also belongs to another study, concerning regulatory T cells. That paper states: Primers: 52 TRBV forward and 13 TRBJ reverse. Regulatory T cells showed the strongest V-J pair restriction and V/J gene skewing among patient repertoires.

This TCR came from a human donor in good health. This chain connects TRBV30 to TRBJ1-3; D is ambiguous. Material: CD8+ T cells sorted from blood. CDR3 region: CAWSVRNTIYF. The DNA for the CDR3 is TGTGCCTGGAGTGTGAGAAACACCATATATTTT.